Shown below are 23 T cell receptor beta chains from a single sample sequenced in a study of response to subunit inactivated influenza vaccine. TCRdb itself ran the RT-PCR reads through MiXCR, one entry per CDR3 protein. Of about 780,000 distinct CDR3 sequences in the sample, 18% were seen once. The sequenced sample was PBMCs from blood, obtained about 5 days after vaccination. These receptors all come from a man aged 45-60 years who received an inactivated influenza vaccine.

A few counts support this clonotype. The chain is built from TRBV10-3 and TRBJ1-5, with D maybe TRBD1 (5 bases). CDR1 ENHRY and CDR2 SYGVKD come from the germline V gene. This CDR3 contains 13 residues. Trimming took off 11 bases at V and 6 bases at J, with 17 bases between the two ends. CDR3: CAANEGSGQPQHF. Written as DNA, the CDR3 is TGTGCCGCGAACGAGGGGTCCGGTCAGCCCCAGCATTTT.

In its sample, this clonotype was seen a few times. This sequence joins TRBV20-1 and TRBJ2-3; 7 positions agree with TRBD2. Looked up from germline, CDR1 is DFQATT and CDR2 is SNEGSKA (reference sequence). V was pared by 3 bases and J by 3 bases, with 6 bases of the junction left unmatched. The CDR3 sequence is 14 residues long. The CDR3 here is CSASGAGATDTQYF. The CDR3 DNA reads as TGCAGTGCTAGTGGGGCGGGAGCGACAGATACGCAGTATTTT.

This clonotype was recorded many times. This chain uses TRBV12-3 or TRBV12-4 with TRBJ2-7, with 8 bases matching TRBD1. The CDR3 length is 15 residues. V was clipped by 2 bases and J by 2 bases; unmatched bases: 5. CDR3 protein: CASSLFPGGPYEQYF. In DNA, the CDR3 is TGTGCCAGCAGTTTATTTCCAGGGGGCCCCTACGAGCAGTACTTC.

V usage is TRBV10-2 and J usage is TRBJ2-7; D not resolved. CDR1 WSHSY and CDR2 SAAADI come from the germline V gene. Trimming stripped 5 bases from V and 7 bases from J, with 21 bases between. This CDR3 has 15 amino acids. CDR3 sequence (DNA): TGCGCCAGCAGTTTTGCAGTCGGCCAAATCAGGGAGCAGTACTTC. It codes for CASSFAVGQIREQYF.

There are a few counts of this clonotype. The chain carries TRBV20-1 and TRBJ1-5, with 7 bases identical to TRBD1. The CDR3 is 16 amino acids. The V gene's germline CDR1 is DFQATT and CDR2 SNEGSKA (reference sequence). The V segment lost 1 base and the J segment 3 bases; nucleotides outside the gene matches: 9. CDR3 protein: CSARVADRAHNQPQHF. CDR3 nucleotide sequence: TGCAGTGCTAGAGTCGCAGACAGGGCCCACAATCAGCCCCAGCATTTT.

At least ten counts were recorded for this clonotype. The J gene is TRBJ1-2, the V gene TRBV12-3 or TRBV12-4, with TRBD1 matching over 7 bases. This CDR3 comprises 13 residues. Trimming at V came to 4 bases and at J to 4 bases, leaving 3 bases not matched to a gene. Written as DNA, the CDR3 is TGTGCCAGCAGTTCTGGGACAGCCTATGGCTACACCTTC. Translation: CASSSGTAYGYTF.

A remark on this clonotype: The junction does not match germline at one end; this may be a read error. The chain carries TRBV6-1 and TRBJ2-4; TRBD2 might be the D (5 bases). CDR3 length equals 14 residues. In germline, CDR1 is MNHNS, CDR2 SASEGT. CDR3 amino acids: CASREGWRENIQYF. The CDR3 DNA is TGTGCCAGCAGGGAAGGGTGGCGGGAAAACATTCAGTACTTC.

This clonotype was seen only a few times. The CDR3 coding sequence is TGTGCCAGTAGTATTAAGACGTGGGGCGAGCAGTACTTC. This encodes CASSIKTWGEQYF. The rearrangement links TRBV19 to TRBJ2-7; D call uncertain. The germline gives CDR1 LNHDA, CDR2 SQIVND (reference sequence). The CDR3 sequence is 13 residues long. V lost 3 bases to trimming and J lost 6 bases, with 12 bases between them.

The genes are TRBV15 and TRBJ2-2; possible D gene TRBD2, 6 bases. Trimming took off 3 bases at V and 4 bases at J, with 9 bases between the two ends. This CDR3 is 14 amino acids long. Germline CDR1 and CDR2: LNHNV and YYDKDF (reference sequence). CDR3: CATSSPRGTGELFF. The CDR3, as DNA: TGTGCCACCAGCAGCCCGCGGGGCACCGGGGAGCTGTTTTTT.

This clonotype was seen more than once but under ten times. The chain uses TRBV20-1 and TRBJ2-1; D is uncertain. There are 14 residues in the CDR3. The germline CDR1 and CDR2 sequences are DFQATT and SNEGSKA (reference sequence). V was cut by 4 bases and J by 7 bases, with 17 bases left in between. Written as DNA, the CDR3 is TGCAGTGCTATTCGCGGTATCGGTGGGAATGAGCAGTTCTTC. Translated: CSAIRGIGGNEQFF.

V usage is TRBV11-2 and J usage is TRBJ2-3; D is ambiguous. CDR3 size: 10 residues. The V gene lost 5 bases and the J gene lost 7 bases, with 4 bases spanning the gap. CDR1 is SGHAT and CDR2 is FQNNGV in the germline V gene. For the CDR3, the DNA is TGTGCCAGCAGCCCACATACGCAGTATTTT. It is translated as CASSPHTQYF.

The sample holds a few counts of this clonotype. The gene calls are TRBV6-9 and TRBJ2-1; TRBD2 might be the D (6 bases). Germline V gives CDR1 MNHGY, CDR2 SVAAGI. With 1 base removed from V and 12 bases from J, the gap between germline ends came to 10 bases. This CDR3 contains 12 residues. The CDR3 here is CASSYWDSRQFF. The CDR3 region has the DNA TGTGCCAGCAGTTATTGGGACTCAAGGCAGTTCTTC.

The table lists this clonotype with a few counts. The rearrangement uses TRBV20-1 and TRBJ2-7, with 11 bases identical to TRBD2. Germline trimming cut 5 bases from V and 2 bases from J; bases unmatched to any gene: 2. The CDR3 is 13 residues long. The germline gives CDR1 DFQATT, CDR2 SNEGSKA (reference sequence). Here the CDR3 reads CSASSGGTYEQYF. The DNA for the CDR3 is TGCAGTGCTTCTAGCGGGGGGACCTACGAGCAGTACTTC.

The chain combines TRBV5-1 with TRBJ1-1; D gene ambiguous. V lost 4 bases and J 1 base, leaving 11 bases between the germline ends. Germline V gene data show CDR1 as SGHRS and CDR2 as YFSETQ. The CDR3 runs to 14 residues. The CDR3 loop is CASSPGPKNTEAFF. Written as DNA, the CDR3 is TGCGCCAGCAGCCCGGGCCCGAAGAACACTGAAGCTTTCTTT.

The chain combines TRBV7-6 with TRBJ2-7; no definite D call. CDR3 length: 14 residues. Germline V lookup: CDR1 SGHVS, CDR2 FNYEAQ. Trimming shortened V by 5 bases and J by 4 bases, and 15 bases separated the two germline ends. The CDR3 DNA reads as TGTGCCAGCAGCACGGCCGGGTCCCTTTACGAGCAGTACTTC. Its translation: CASSTAGSLYEQYF.

This chain uses TRBV29-1 with TRBJ2-4, with 8 bases lining up with TRBD1. CDR1 is SQVTM and CDR2 is ANQGSEA in the germline V gene. This CDR3 has 18 residues. Trimming removed 4 bases from V and 7 bases from J; junction bases left unmatched: 21. DNA of the CDR3: TGCAGCGTTGTTTGGTTGGGGACGGATGGCAGGGGGCTTAACATTCAGTACTTC. This sequence encodes CSVVWLGTDGRGLNIQYF.

This clonotype turned up a few times. The chain is built from TRBV20-1 and TRBJ2-7, with D maybe TRBD2 (6 bases). CDR3 length: 15 amino acids. Per germline, CDR1 DFQATT and CDR2 SNEGSKA (reference sequence). V lost 6 bases, J lost 5 bases, and 23 bases lay in between. This CDR3 is CSASPEGLGRNEQYF. The CDR3 bases are TGCAGTGCCTCCCCTGAGGGTTTGGGGAGGAACGAGCAGTACTTC.

This clonotype was picked up many times. The rearrangement links TRBV20-1 to TRBJ2-7; the D gene is possibly TRBD2 (5 bases). The CDR3 extends over 17 amino acids. V was trimmed by 4 bases and J by 0 bases, leaving 22 bases between them. CDR1 is DFQATT and CDR2 is SNEGSKA in the germline V gene (reference sequence). The DNA of the CDR3 is TGCAGTGCTATGGTATTGGCGGGCGGAATCCACTCCTACGAGCAGTACTTC. It yields the protein CSAMVLAGGIHSYEQYF.

This clonotype has only a few counts. The chain links TRBV20-1 to TRBJ2-2, with TRBD1 matching over 10 bases. The length of the CDR3 is 13 residues. Per germline, CDR1 DFQATT and CDR2 SNEGSKA (reference sequence). The V and J ends lost 7 bases and 7 bases, in that order; junction bases with no gene match: 6. For the CDR3, the DNA is TGCAGTGTTCGGACAGGGGGGGGCGGGGAGCTGTTTTTT. This gives the protein CSVRTGGGGELFF.

The table lists this clonotype with a few counts. The chain is built from TRBV4-3 and TRBJ1-1; 9 nucleotides match TRBD1. Looked up from germline, CDR1 is LGHNA and CDR2 is YSLEER. Trimming at V came to 3 bases and at J to 1 base, leaving 9 bases not matched to a gene. The CDR3 covers 17 residues. Written as DNA, the CDR3 is TGCGCCAGCAGCCAGGAAACAGGGGGCGTGGGGAACACTGAAGCTTTCTTT. It yields the protein CASSQETGGVGNTEAFF.

CDR3 residues: CASSFPTGVGTDTQYF. DNA for the CDR3: TGTGCCAGCAGCTTCCCGACAGGGGTAGGCACAGATACGCAGTATTTT. The chain couples TRBV5-6 to TRBJ2-3; TRBD1 agrees at 8 bases. This CDR3 comprises 16 residues. V dropped 2 bases and J dropped 1; count of bases not matched to a gene: 6. Germline V gene sequence: CDR1 SGHDT, CDR2 YYEEEE. Variable domain in full (rest from reference TRBV5-6 and TRBJ2-3): DAGVTQSPTHLIKTRGQQVTLRCSPKSGHDTVSWYQQALGQGPQFIFQYYEEEERQRGNFPDRFSGHQFPNYSSELNVNALLLGDSALYLCASSFPTGVGTDTQYFGPGTRLTVL.

This clonotype was picked up many times. The chain uses TRBV20-1 and TRBJ2-5, with D possibly being TRBD1 (6 bases). CDR3 length: 14 amino acids. The V and J ends lost 1 base and 3 bases respectively, with 12 bases between them. Germline V gene data show CDR1 as DFQATT and CDR2 as SNEGSKA (reference sequence). CDR3 sequence: CSARATDSKETQYF. DNA of the CDR3: TGCAGTGCTAGAGCCACGGACAGCAAAGAGACCCAGTACTTC.

This clonotype was recorded a few times. The chain links TRBV20-1 to TRBJ2-3, with TRBD1 matching over 7 bases. The CDR3 covers 15 residues. Germline CDR1 reads DFQATT; CDR2 reads SNEGSKA (reference sequence). The V and J ends lost 6 bases and 7 bases, in that order; junction bases with no gene match: 16. DNA of the CDR3: TGCAGTGCCGTCTCGGGACAGACACCACCAAATACGCAGTATTTT. Translation: CSAVSGQTPPNTQYF.